This entry lists 20 T cell receptor beta chains sequenced from one sample in a study of T cells in Graves' hyperthyroidism and ophthalmopathy. Using RNA transcripts as the source, TCR beta CDR3 regions were amplified. Initially, a first-round RT-PCR of the TCR CDR3 employed the HTBI primer set. One entry per CDR3 protein, called by TCRdb with MiXCR from the multiplex PCR reads. The sample has 200,000 to 250,000 distinct CDR3 sequences, more than 15% seen once; the top ten hold 50%. Material: blood. These receptor sequences come from a man in his forties or fifties with Graves' hyperthyroidism.

The rearrangement links TRBV4-1 to TRBJ1-1, with TRBD1 matching 7 bases. The CDR3 covers 15 residues. Germline CDR1 is MGHRA and CDR2 is YSYEKL. V trimming: 2 bases; J trimming: 4 bases; junction bases outside the gene matches: 7. The DNA of the CDR3 is TGCGCCAGCAGCCAAAACAGGGGCAGCAGCACTGAAGCTTTCTTT. Translation gives CASSQNRGSSTEAFF.

This clonotype was observed at least ten times. V gene TRBV20-1 combines with J gene TRBJ1-1; D is unresolved. This CDR3 is 11 amino acids long. Germline CDR1 DFQATT, CDR2 SNEGSKA (reference sequence). V lost 5 bases to trimming and J lost 3 bases, with 7 bases between them. The DNA of the CDR3 is TGCAGTGCTTGGCAAGACACTGAAGCTTTCTTT. Translation gives CSAWQDTEAFF.

This clonotype was observed at least ten times. The chain combines TRBV7-2 with TRBJ1-2; D is unresolved. Germline loops: CDR1 SGHTA, CDR2 FQGNSA. V lost 5 bases and J 6 bases, leaving 13 bases between the germline ends. The CDR3 has 13 amino acids. CDR3 sequence (DNA): TGTGCCAGCAGCCTGAGGACGTCGGATGGCTACACCTTC. Protein sequence: CASSLRTSDGYTF.

This clonotype showed up many times. The chain couples TRBV30 to TRBJ2-3, with 7 bases fitting TRBD1. This CDR3 is 15 amino acids long. Germline loops: CDR1 GTSNPN, CDR2 SVGIG (reference sequence). Losses at the gene ends were 0 bases for V and 1 base for J; bases not matched to a gene: 4. The CDR3: CAWSVSGQRTDTQYF. Written as DNA, the CDR3 is TGTGCCTGGAGTGTGTCGGGACAGCGCACAGATACGCAGTATTTT. Supplemented by reference TRBV30 and TRBJ2-3, the full variable domain reads SQTIHQWPATLVQPVGSPLSLECTVEGTSNPNLYWYRQAAGRGLQLLFYSVGIGQISSEVPQNLSASRPQDRQFILSSKKLLLSDSGFYLCAWSVSGQRTDTQYFGPGTRLTVL.

In this sample, this clonotype turned up many times. The J gene is TRBJ1-1, the V gene TRBV12-3 or TRBV12-4, with D possibly being TRBD1 (5 bases). The CDR3 totals 13 residues. Trimming shortened V by 7 bases and J by 3 bases, and 12 bases separated the two germline ends. The CDR3 spells CASTRTGYTEAFF. CDR3 DNA: TGTGCCAGCACCCGTACAGGCTACACTGAAGCTTTCTTT.

This clonotype has a single count. The genes are TRBV3-1 and TRBJ2-7; 8 nucleotides line up with TRBD1. CDR3 length: 16 residues. J gave up 8 bases and V 0 bases, and 12 bases lay outside the gene matches. CDR1 is LGHDT and CDR2 is YNNKEL in the germline V gene (reference sequence). The CDR3 nucleotides read TGTGCCAGCAGCCAAGAACGGGCAGGGGGCGGATTAAAGCAGTACTTC. This gives the protein CASSQERAGGGLKQYF.

Ten or more counts support this clonotype. The CDR3: CSSSVAGGLYNEQFF. The CDR3 DNA reads as TGCAGTTCAAGTGTAGCGGGAGGGCTCTACAATGAGCAGTTCTTC. The chain couples TRBV20-1 to TRBJ2-1; 11 bases align to TRBD2. V was pared by 8 bases and J by 3 bases, with 9 bases of the junction left unmatched. There are 15 residues in the CDR3. CDR1 and CDR2 from the germline V gene are DFQATT and SNEGSKA (reference sequence).

This clonotype showed up many times. The rearrangement joins TRBV11-3 to TRBJ2-1; D not certain. This CDR3 spans 11 amino acids. V shed 8 bases and J shed 8 bases, with 10 bases lying between them. Germline V CDR1 and CDR2: SGHNT, YENEEA. CDR3 loop: CASLGLDEQFF. Here the CDR3 DNA reads TGTGCCAGCTTGGGGTTGGATGAGCAGTTCTTC.

The J gene is TRBJ2-7, the V gene TRBV6-1; a weak D match, TRBD2 (7 bases). Germline assignment: CDR1 MNHNS and CDR2 SASEGT. V was shortened by 10 bases and J by 4 bases, with 14 bases between the two germline ends. The CDR3 totals 12 residues. CDR3 sequence reads: CATQGGAYEQYF. The CDR3 DNA reads TGTGCCACCCAAGGGGGGGCGTACGAGCAGTACTTC.

This clonotype was observed at least ten times. V and J are TRBV18 and TRBJ2-5; tentatively, D is TRBD1 (5 bases). The CDR3 covers 14 residues. Looked up from germline, CDR1 is KGHSH and CDR2 is LQKENI. The V gene lost 0 bases and the J gene lost 5 bases, with 10 bases spanning the gap. As DNA, the CDR3 is TGTGCCAGCTCACCACCAGGGGCACGGGAGACCCAGTACTTC. It specifies CASSPPGARETQYF.

The rearrangement uses TRBV20-1 and TRBJ2-7, with 9 bases fitting TRBD2. The CDR3 is 14 amino acids. Germline V CDR1 and CDR2: DFQATT, SNEGSKA (reference sequence). Losses at the gene ends were 6 bases for V and 2 bases for J; bases not matched to a gene: 8. CDR3 in amino acids: CSAKRLADTYEQYF. The CDR3 DNA sequence: TGCAGTGCGAAGAGACTAGCGGACACCTACGAGCAGTACTTC.

The sample holds a few counts of this clonotype. DNA of the CDR3: TGTGCCAGCTCACATGACGCGGGTGGGGATTCACCCCTCCACTTT. This encodes CASSHDAGGDSPLHF. The chain uses TRBV18 and TRBJ1-6, with no clear D. Germline lookup yields CDR1 KGHSH and CDR2 LQKENI. The CDR3 covers 15 residues. Deletions cut 4 bases from V and 8 bases from J, with 15 bases between. The complete variable domain, with remaining parts taken from reference TRBV18 and TRBJ1-6, reads NAGVMQNPRHLVRRRGQEARLRCSPMKGHSHVYWYRQLPEEGLKFMVYLQKENIIDESGMPKERFSAEFPKEGPSILRIQQVVRGDSAAYFCASSHDAGGDSPLHFGNGTRLTVT.

This clonotype was found many times. As DNA, the CDR3 is TGCAGTGCTAGAGATTGGTTGTTAGGGCTGGCCGGGGAGCTGTTTTTT. It yields the protein CSARDWLLGLAGELFF. The V call is TRBV20-1, the J call TRBJ2-2; D gene uncertain. Trimming removed 0 bases at V and 6 bases at J, with 17 bases between. CDR1 and CDR2 from the germline V gene are DFQATT and SNEGSKA (reference sequence). CDR3 size: 16 residues.

Many counts were recorded for this clonotype. This chain links TRBV30 with TRBJ1-5, with TRBD1 as a possible D gene (5 bases). Germline V CDR1 and CDR2: GTSNPN, SVGIG (reference sequence). The CDR3 is 13 amino acids. The V end lost 2 bases, the J end lost 7 bases, and 12 bases lay between the germline ends. The CDR3 is CAWSYGGDQPQHF. CDR3 DNA: TGTGCCTGGAGTTACGGTGGGGACCAGCCCCAGCATTTT.

This clonotype was recorded at least ten times. The chain links TRBV11-2 to TRBJ2-2; D call uncertain. The V and J ends lost 0 bases and 4 bases respectively, with 3 bases between them. This CDR3 contains 13 residues. Germline V gene lookup returns CDR1 SGHAT and CDR2 FQNNGV. The DNA of the CDR3 is TGTGCCAGCAGCTTAGAGCGCACCGGGGAGCTGTTTTTT. It codes for CASSLERTGELFF.

This clonotype was seen at least ten times. This chain connects TRBV7-8 to TRBJ2-7, with 9 bases fitting TRBD1. V lost 2 bases to trimming and J lost 6 bases; unmatched junction nucleotides: 5. The CDR3 runs 14 residues. Germline V gene sequence: CDR1 SGHVS, CDR2 FQNEAQ. The CDR3 DNA follows: TGTGCCAGCAGCTTAACAGGGGGCGAATCCGAGCAGTACTTC. This sequence encodes CASSLTGGESEQYF. Complete variable domain (other parts from reference TRBV7-8 and TRBJ2-7): GAGVSQSPRYKVAKRGQDVALRCDPISGHVSLFWYQQALGQGPEFLTYFQNEAQLDKSGLPSDRFFAERPEGSVSTLKIQRTQQEDSAVYLCASSLTGGESEQYFGPGTRLTVT.

This clonotype was found many times. The CDR3 here is CASSYLDGSEAFF. DNA for the CDR3: TGTGCCAGCAGTTATTTGGACGGAAGTGAAGCTTTCTTT. The V and J genes are TRBV6-2 or TRBV6-3 and TRBJ1-1; no clear D gene. Germline V gene data show CDR1 as MNHEY and CDR2 as SVGEGT. This CDR3 has 13 residues. Trimming took 3 bases from V and 7 from J, leaving 12 bases between them.

Many counts were recorded for this clonotype. The chain uses TRBV6-1 and TRBJ2-5, with 8 bases matching TRBD1. The length of the CDR3 is 16 residues. CDR1 and CDR2 from the germline V gene are MNHNS and SASEGT. Trimming at V came to 3 bases and at J to 7 bases, leaving 13 bases not matched to a gene. Here the CDR3 DNA reads TGTGCCAGCAGTGAGACTACTCAGGGGGCGTTGGGGACCCAGTACTTC. Protein: CASSETTQGALGTQYF.

The chain has TRBV6-2 or TRBV6-3 and TRBJ2-4; D perhaps matches TRBD2 (6 bases). This CDR3 region has 16 residues. Germline V lookup: CDR1 MNHEY, CDR2 SVGEGT. V dropped 6 bases and J dropped 0 bases, with 15 bases sitting between them. The CDR3 region has the DNA TGTGCCAGCAGGGACGGAGGGGTTCTAGCCAAAAACATTCAGTACTTC. Amino acid sequence: CASRDGGVLAKNIQYF.

This clonotype has a count of ten or more. The chain links TRBV12-3 or TRBV12-4 to TRBJ2-4; D gene unclear. With 7 bases removed from V and 1 base from J, the gap between germline ends came to 11 bases. CDR3 length equals 14 residues. The CDR3 protein is CASTDFVAKNIQYF. CDR3 nucleotide sequence: TGTGCCAGCACCGACTTCGTGGCCAAAAACATTCAGTACTTC.